This T cell receptor (beta chain) was captured in a study of OX40 agonist ivuxolimab in advanced cancers. The data were produced by immunoSEQ multiplex PCR, yet TCRdb's version contains in-frame clones alone and is incomplete. The table includes about 93,000 clones, 90% to 95% detected once. Trimming took 6 bases from V and 1 from J, leaving 15 bases between them. The CDR3 runs 15 residues. The germline CDR1 and CDR2 sequences are LNHDA and SQIVND (reference sequence). The table lists this clone with a count of one. The specimen was CD4+ or CD8+ T cells sorted from blood, collected in a trial of the OX40 agonist ivuxolimab. The chain recombines TRBV19 with TRBJ1-1, with D uncertain. The source is an adult with an advanced solid tumor such as melanoma, head and neck, liver or kidney cancer. The chain's CDR3 is CASRHVDKGNTEAFF. The CDR3, as DNA: TGTGCCAGTAGACACGTAGACAAAGGGAACACTGAAGCTTTCTTT.